The rows below give T cell receptor beta chains drawn from one sample of a study of post-analysis software for immune sequencing data. MiXCR, run by TCRdb on the PCR reads, gives a single entry per CDR3 protein. Altogether over 700,000 distinct CDR3 sequences are present, about 27% being singletons, with the ten largest covering approximately 0.55%. The sequenced material came from blood. The receptors derive from a girl aged 10-17 years with multiple sclerosis. Both conserved end residues are part of each CDR3. The D gene is left open where the match is weak. Size tells how often a clone was seen (once, few, many) or the class of an expanded clone, and some rows leave it out.

V gene	CDR3 length	D gene	J gene	clone size	CDR3 DNA	CDR3 protein
TRBV29-1	14	.	TRBJ2-1	many	TGCAGCGTCGTGAGCGGAAGCTCTGGCAATGAGCAGTTCTTC	CSVVSGSSGNEQFF
TRBV7-9	13	.	TRBJ2-1	.	TGTGCCAGCAGCTTAGAGGTAGCCCTGGGGCAGTTCTTC	CASSLEVALGQFF
TRBV20-1	14	.	TRBJ1-6	once	TGCAGTGCAAAAAGGGGTAACGATAATTCACCCCTCCACTTT	CSAKRGNDNSPLHF
TRBV7-9	15	.	TRBJ2-7	many	TGTGCCAGCAGCGGAAACCGGGACGGCTTCTACGAGCAGTACTTC	CASSGNRDGFYEQYF
TRBV27	14	.	TRBJ2-7	.	TGTACCAGCCGACCAGCGAAGGGGAAGAGGGAGCAGTACTTC	CTSRPAKGKREQYF
TRBV15	16	TRBD1	TRBJ1-5	.	TGTGCCACCAGCAGACCCAGGGGGTCCGGCAATCAGCCCCAGCATTTT	CATSRPRGSGNQPQHF
TRBV5-6	14	TRBD2	TRBJ2-1	.	TGTGCCAGCAGCTGGGGGACTACCTACAATGAGCAGTTCTTC	CASSWGTTYNEQFF
TRBV6-4	16	TRBD2	TRBJ2-2	few	TGTGCCAGCAGTGACTCGTCCGGGAGGGTCGCCGGGGAGCTGTTTTTT	CASSDSSGRVAGELFF
TRBV20-1	14	TRBD1	TRBJ2-6	.	TGCAGTGCTAGCCCACTCGGACAGGGGGATGACCTGACTTTC	CSASPLGQGDDLTF
TRBV5-1	14	TRBD1	TRBJ2-7	.	TGCGCCAGCAGCGCGACAGGGGGGTCGGGGGAGCAGTACTTC	CASSATGGSGEQYF
TRBV7-2	13	.	TRBJ2-5	few	TGTGCCAGCCAGAGGGGGACCCAAGAGACCCAGTACTTC	CASQRGTQETQYF
TRBV7-2	15	.	TRBJ2-5	.	TGTGCCAGCAGCTTAGGTCGGGGGACAGAAGAGACCCAGTACTTC	CASSLGRGTEETQYF
TRBV6-2/TRBV6-3	15	TRBD1	TRBJ2-7	few	TGTGCCAGCAGGCCTGCCGGGACAGGCACCTACGAGCAGTACTTC	CASRPAGTGTYEQYF
TRBV11-2	17	.	TRBJ1-1	.	TGTGCCGGCAGCTTAGATAGAACTTCGCCCAGGAGCACTGAAGCTTTCTTT	CAGSLDRTSPRSTEAFF
TRBV7-2	16	TRBD2	TRBJ2-1	.	TGTGCCAGCAGCTCGCTAGCGGGAGCCCGGGACAATGAGCAGTTCTTC	CASSSLAGARDNEQFF
TRBV5-1	14	.	TRBJ1-1	.	TGCGCCAGCAGCTTGACCCAGACGAACACTGAAGCTTTCTTT	CASSLTQTNTEAFF
TRBV12-3/TRBV12-4	15	TRBD2	TRBJ2-7	few	TGTGCCAGCAGTTTAGGACTAGCGGGGGTGGGTGAGCAGTACTTC	CASSLGLAGVGEQYF
TRBV7-2	13	.	TRBJ2-7	few	TGTGCCAGCAGCTTTGATAAACGGGGGGAGCAGTACTTC	CASSFDKRGEQYF
TRBV9	14	TRBD1	TRBJ2-3	.	TGTGCCAGCAGCGCGGGACAGGGTATAGATACGCAGTATTTT	CASSAGQGIDTQYF
TRBV27	16	.	TRBJ1-4	once	TGTGCCAGCAGTTTAAAGGGCACGGCCCATAATGAAAAACTGTTTTTT	CASSLKGTAHNEKLFF
TRBV20-1	15	TRBD2	TRBJ2-5	few	TGCAGTGCTAAAAGGAGCGGGGCCCTTGTGGAGACCCAGTACTTC	CSAKRSGALVETQYF
TRBV29-1	17	TRBD1	TRBJ1-2	.	TGCAGCGTTGAAGATGGCGGGTGGGACAGTCGGGCGGCTCGCTACACCTTC	CSVEDGGWDSRAARYTF
TRBV5-1	16	TRBD1	TRBJ1-4	.	TGCGCCAGCAGCCGACCTGGGACAGCAACTAATGAAAAACTGTTTTTT	CASSRPGTATNEKLFF
TRBV9	13	.	TRBJ2-7	.	TGTGCCAGCAGCGTAGTGACTTACAATGAGCAGTACTTC	CASSVVTYNEQYF
TRBV2	15	.	TRBJ2-5	.	TGTGCCAGCACTTTTTTGACCCCCTCCCAAGAGACCCAGTACTTC	CASTFLTPSQETQYF
TRBV2	14	TRBD1	TRBJ1-2	.	TGTGCCAGCAGTGAACGGACAGGGTTATATGGCTACACCTTC	CASSERTGLYGYTF
TRBV5-5	15	TRBD2	TRBJ2-7	few	TGTGCCAGCAGCACGCCGGGACTAGGTAGCTACGAGCAGTACTTC	CASSTPGLGSYEQYF
TRBV4-3	16	TRBD2	TRBJ2-7	few	TGCGCCAGCAGCCAAGATTCTAGCGGGATTACCTACGAGCAGTACTTC	CASSQDSSGITYEQYF
TRBV6-5	14	TRBD1	TRBJ2-2	.	TGTGCCAGCAGTTACCGACAGGGCCCCGGGGAGCTGTTTTTT	CASSYRQGPGELFF
TRBV7-8	15	.	TRBJ1-2	.	TGTGCCAGCAGCTTAAGATTTCAGGAAGGCTATGGCTACACCTTC	CASSLRFQEGYGYTF
TRBV7-9	16	.	TRBJ2-2	.	TGTGCCAGCAGCCCTCGGACAGAGCCGAACACCGGGGAGCTGTTTTTT	CASSPRTEPNTGELFF
TRBV20-1	14	.	TRBJ1-2	.	TGCAGTGCTAGAGCCCCCGGCAGGGCCTATGGCTACACCTTC	CSARAPGRAYGYTF